The sequence of this TCR beta chain was determined in a study of OX40 agonist ivuxolimab in advanced cancers. Germline assignment: CDR1 SGHNT and CDR2 YYREEE (reference sequence). The junction had 2 bases not matched to a gene; V was cut back by 0 bases and J by 8 bases. There are 14 residues in the CDR3. TCRdb keeps only in-frame clones here, not all; method: immunoSEQ multiplex PCR. The sample holds roughly 53,000 clones, roughly 84% seen once. This material consisted of CD4+ or CD8+ T cells sorted from blood, taken in a trial of the OX40 agonist ivuxolimab. The chain couples TRBV5-4 to TRBJ1-6; 7 positions agree with TRBD1. The receptor's source is an adult with an advanced solid tumor such as melanoma, head and neck, liver or kidney cancer. DNA for the CDR3: TGTGCCAGCAGCTTGGCGGGACAGTATTCACCCCTCCACTTT. Its translation is CASSLAGQYSPLHF. The entire variable domain, with the rest obtained from reference TRBV5-4 and TRBJ1-6, is as follows: ETGVTQSPTHLIKTRGQQVTLRCSSQSGHNTVSWYQQALGQGPQFIFQYYREEENGRGNFPPRFSGLQFPNYSSELNVNALELDDSALYLCASSLAGQYSPLHFGNGTRLTVT.